What follows is one T cell receptor beta chain and its context. Its target is unknown. The read terminates 3 residues before the CDR3 end, so the remaining end is supplied by the germline J gene. The data originate from a study of T cells in women clearing cervical HPV infection. Study summary: Case blood was drawn when the lesion was first found; control blood after infection became undetectable. Study-wide results and limits: Cases carried less TRBV6-7 than controls: about 0.1% versus 0.15%.

Genomic DNA, averaging about 1,300 ng per sample, yielded TCR beta CDR3 via immunoSEQ. Repertoires were generated with immunoSEQ multiplex PCR, while TCRdb's copy carries only in-frame clones and drops some. The sample's table shows 20,000 to 25,000 clones. Germline CDR1 is SGHVS and CDR2 is FQNEAQ. Losses at the gene ends were 10 bases for V and 6 bases for J; bases not matched to a gene: 6. The CDR3 contains 13 residues. The receptor comes from a woman aged 18 to 75 with a cervical HPV16 infection that either progressed to CIN3+ or cleared (not recorded which). Sequencing was done on a sample of blood buffy coat. This rearrangement joins TRBV7-8 to TRBJ1-6; 7 nucleotides line up with TRBD1. CDR3 DNA, as far as it was read: TGTGCCACTCGGGACAGCTTTAATTCACCC. It encodes CATRDSFNSP. In full, the CDR3 reads CATRDSFNSPLHF. The full variable domain, completed using reference TRBV7-8 and TRBJ1-6, is GAGVSQSPRYKVAKRGQDVALRCDPISGHVSLFWYQQALGQGPEFLTYFQNEAQLDKSGLPSDRFFAERPEGSVSTLKIQRTQQEDSAVYLCATRDSFNSPLHFGNGTRLTVT.